Listed below are T cell receptor beta chains from one sample, sequenced in a study of T cells in Graves' hyperthyroidism and ophthalmopathy. TCRdb used MiXCR to reprocess the multiplex PCR reads, holding one entry per CDR3 protein. Of roughly 710,000 distinct CDR3 sequences in the sample, 35% are singletons; the top ten hold more than 25%. Sequencing was done on a sample of blood. Source of these receptors: a woman aged 40 to 50 with Graves' hyperthyroidism. Each CDR3 is given with its conserved first and last residue. The order of the fields is D gene, V gene, J gene, clone size, CDR3 protein, CDR3 DNA. D genes are given only for firm matches. Expanded clones are given a class, and other clones once, few, many or no size at all.

>.|TRBV5-1|TRBJ2-7|many
CASSLAGAASYEQYF
TGTGCCAGCAGCTTGGCGGGGGCCGCGTCCTACGAGCAGTACTTC
>.|TRBV20-1|TRBJ2-7|many
CSASLGTTYEQYF
TGCAGTGCCTCTCTGGGTACAACCTACGAGCAGTACTTC
>TRBD1|TRBV20-1|TRBJ1-4|many
CSARSGGLGQKLFF
TGCAGTGCTAGGTCAGGGGGTCTAGGTCAAAAACTGTTTTTT
>.|TRBV6-5|TRBJ2-7|many
CASSYLARDEQYF
TGTGCCAGCAGTTACTTGGCTAGAGACGAGCAGTACTTC
>TRBD1|TRBV19|TRBJ1-1|few
CASSPRQGGNTEAFF
TGTGCCAGTAGTCCACGACAGGGGGGGAACACTGAAGCTTTCTTT
>.|TRBV7-2|TRBJ2-6|.
CASSQDGRSGANVLTF
TGCGCCAGCAGCCAAGACGGGCGCTCTGGGGCCAACGTCCTGACTTTC
>TRBD2|TRBV6-2/TRBV6-3|TRBJ2-7|.
CASTESYGAGTYEQYF
TGTGCCAGCACCGAGTCGTATGGAGCGGGGACCTACGAGCAGTACTTC
>.|TRBV5-6|TRBJ1-4|.
CASSRLSVGGSSEKLFF
TGTGCCAGCAGCCGCCTTTCGGTAGGGGGATCAAGTGAAAAACTGTTTTTT
>TRBD2|TRBV28|TRBJ2-5|.
CASGHGKGLAVQETQYF
TGTGCCAGCGGTCACGGCAAGGGACTAGCTGTACAAGAGACCCAGTACTTC
>.|TRBV5-8|TRBJ2-7|many
CASSTDSYEQYF
TGTGCCAGCAGCACGGACAGCTACGAGCAGTACTTC
>.|TRBV10-3|TRBJ2-7|once
CASSPMGRIYEQYF
TGTGCCAGCAGTCCCATGGGGAGGATCTACGAGCAGTACTTC
>TRBD1|TRBV19|TRBJ1-1|few
CASSGPGGAVTEAFF
TGTGCCAGTAGTGGACCAGGGGGCGCGGTGACTGAAGCTTTCTTT
>.|TRBV7-9|TRBJ2-7|many
CASGRQEENEQYF
TGTGCCAGTGGGCGACAGGAGGAAAACGAGCAGTACTTC
>.|TRBV5-6|TRBJ2-7|.
CASSSRGIGNLDEQYF
TGTGCCAGCAGCTCCCGTGGGATTGGAAATTTGGACGAGCAGTACTTC
>.|TRBV7-2|TRBJ1-6|.
CASGWAKSSPLHF
TGTGCCAGCGGGTGGGCGAAAAGTTCACCCCTCCACTTT
>.|TRBV5-1|TRBJ2-7|.
CASSFIQGYEQYF
TGCGCCAGCAGCTTCATCCAGGGTTACGAGCAGTACTTC
>TRBD1|TRBV20-1|TRBJ2-5|.
CSPGQQETQYF
TGCAGCCCGGGACAGCAAGAGACCCAGTACTTC
>.|TRBV25-1|TRBJ2-3|few
CASSEYRRGGVTDTQYF
TGTGCCAGCAGTGAATACCGGAGGGGGGGCGTCACAGATACGCAGTATTTT
>.|TRBV2|TRBJ2-7|.
CASSPGWTGEYF
TGTGCCAGCAGCCCGGGGTGGACCGGGGAGTACTTC
>TRBD2|TRBV5-1|TRBJ2-7|.
CASSLGRNSGTIQYEQYF
TGCGCCAGCAGCTTAGGTAGAAATAGCGGGACCATCCAATACGAGCAGTACTTC
>.|TRBV6-5|TRBJ2-5|few
CASTISGGETQYF
TGTGCCAGCACTATTTCCGGCGGCGAGACCCAGTACTTC
>TRBD1|TRBV7-2|TRBJ1-2|.
CASSLGTGGNTYGYTF
TGTGCCAGCAGCCTCGGGACAGGGGGCAATACCTATGGCTACACCTTC
>TRBD2|TRBV29-1|TRBJ2-3|few
CSVDSEGLVFF
TGCAGCGTTGATTCCGAGGGACTAGTGTTTTTT
>.|TRBV7-2|TRBJ2-7|.
CASSREDYEQYF
TGTGCCAGCAGTCGCGAAGACTACGAGCAGTACTTC
>TRBD1|TRBV19|TRBJ1-2|.
CARPTGSYGYTF
TGTGCTAGACCGACAGGGAGCTATGGCTACACCTTC
>TRBD2|TRBV7-2|TRBJ2-5|few
CASSPSTGTSGGQETQYF
TGTGCCAGCAGCCCTTCCACCGGGACTAGCGGGGGCCAAGAGACCCAGTACTTC
>TRBD1|TRBV20-1|TRBJ2-7|few
CSARTSVGAGTGVDEQYF
TGCAGTGCTAGAACATCGGTGGGGGCCGGGACAGGGGTGGACGAGCAGTACTTC
>.|TRBV29-1|TRBJ1-1|.
CSVPPGRMNTEAFF
TGCAGCGTCCCACCGGGACGTATGAACACTGAAGCTTTCTTT
>.|TRBV19|TRBJ1-1|many
CATTVGGGKTEAFF
TGTGCCACCACGGTCGGAGGGGGTAAAACTGAAGCTTTCTTT
>TRBD1|TRBV7-2|TRBJ2-1|.
CASSADRGYNEQFF
TGTGCCAGCAGTGCAGACAGGGGCTACAATGAGCAGTTCTTC
>.|TRBV5-5|TRBJ1-1|.
CASTRRAGGVNNEDTEAFF
TGCGCCAGCACTCGGCGGGCTGGGGGCGTAAACAATGAGGACACTGAAGCTTTCTTT
>.|TRBV9|TRBJ1-5|.
CASSVDQGPNQPQHF
TGTGCCAGCAGCGTAGATCAGGGGCCCAATCAGCCCCAGCATTTT
>.|TRBV25-1|TRBJ2-5|many
CASSPREGPQETQYF
TGTGCCAGCAGCCCACGAGAGGGGCCCCAAGAGACCCAGTACTTC
>.|TRBV10-2|TRBJ1-1|.
CASSEAGASEAFF
TGCGCCAGCAGTGAAGCAGGGGCTAGTGAAGCTTTCTTT
>TRBD1|TRBV5-6|TRBJ1-5|many
CASSLAGGFNQPQHF
TGTGCCAGCAGCTTAGCAGGGGGCTTCAATCAGCCCCAGCATTTT
>TRBD1|TRBV10-3|TRBJ1-6|.
CAISESTGTGGSPLHF
TGTGCCATCAGTGAGTCAACAGGGACAGGGGGATCACCCCTCCACTTT
>TRBD1|TRBV6-6|TRBJ2-7|few
CASTHGDRGHEQYF
TGTGCCAGCACCCACGGCGACAGGGGTCACGAGCAGTACTTC
>.|TRBV29-1|TRBJ1-1|few
CSVGLAGSNTEAFF
TGCAGCGTGGGACTAGCGGGGTCGAACACTGAAGCTTTCTTT
>TRBD2|TRBV20-1|TRBJ2-7|.
CSARDRTSLSYEQYF
TGCAGTGCTAGAGATCGGACTAGTCTCTCCTACGAGCAGTACTTC
>.|TRBV19|TRBJ1-4|.
CASSASSQRPDIFTDEKLFF
TGTGCCAGTAGTGCCAGCAGCCAAAGACCAGACATCTTCACTGATGAAAAACTGTTTTTT
>TRBD1|TRBV10-3|TRBJ2-7|many
CAIRATGEGIYEQYF
TGTGCCATCAGAGCGACAGGGGAAGGAATCTACGAGCAGTACTTC
>.|TRBV20-1|TRBJ1-2|many
CSVGVLTWGYTF
TGCAGTGTTGGGGTCTTAACCTGGGGCTACACCTTC
>.|TRBV4-3|TRBJ2-2|.
CASSQALGAGATGELFF
TGCGCCAGCAGCCAAGCGTTGGGGGCGGGTGCCACCGGGGAGCTGTTTTTT
>TRBD1|TRBV19|TRBJ1-5|many
CASSIKGAQPQHF
TGTGCCAGTAGTATCAAGGGGGCACAGCCCCAGCATTTT
>.|TRBV12-3/TRBV12-4|TRBJ1-1|.
CASSSGEEYTEAFF
TGTGCCAGCAGTTCAGGGGAGGAGTACACTGAAGCTTTCTTT
>TRBD1|TRBV15|TRBJ1-2|.
CATSSPQGEYGYTF
TGTGCCACCAGCAGTCCCCAGGGGGAATATGGCTACACCTTC
>.|TRBV20-1|TRBJ2-7|.
CGAGVGSGDQYF
TGCGGTGCTGGGGTGGGGTCTGGGGATCAGTACTTC
>.|TRBV24-1|TRBJ2-5|many
CATSVGGAGRVGETQYF
TGTGCCACCAGTGTCGGAGGGGCAGGACGAGTGGGGGAGACCCAGTACTTC
>.|TRBV2|TRBJ1-2|many
CASRDGFYGYTF
TGTGCCAGCAGGGACGGTTTCTATGGCTACACCTTC
>.|TRBV6-6|TRBJ1-1|few
CASSHGSGNTEAFF
TGTGCCAGCAGTCACGGGTCAGGGAACACTGAAGCTTTCTTT
>TRBD1|TRBV7-2|TRBJ1-2|.
CASSLVLAGTGDGYTF
TGTGCCAGCAGCTTAGTTCTAGCGGGGACAGGGGACGGCTACACCTTC
>TRBD1|TRBV20-1|TRBJ2-7|.
CSAYNTGGKVEQYF
TGCAGTGCTTATAACACAGGGGGCAAGGTCGAGCAGTACTTC
>TRBD2|TRBV19|TRBJ2-5|.
CASSWSSGAETQYF
TGTGCCAGTAGTTGGTCTAGCGGGGCGGAGACCCAGTACTTC